The T cell receptor (beta chain) described here comes from a study of T-cell memory formation after mild COVID-19. Study findings and constraints: The study found contracting CD4+ clones mainly in CM and EM and contracting CD8+ clones in EMRA. CD4+ bias marked clones expanding day 15 to 37, unlike balanced contracting clones.

V was cut by 3 bases and J by 0 bases, with 12 bases left in between. The CDR3 is 15 residues long. Germline assignment: CDR1 SGHDN and CDR2 FVKESK. This clonotype is a singleton in its sample. Its antigen is still unknown. Sample barcodes and UMIs were carried by the TCR alpha and TCR beta cDNA libraries that 5'RACE generated with constant-segment primers. TCRdb ran MiXCR on the 5' RACE reads and lists one entry per CDR3 protein. The repertoire consists of about 210,000 distinct CDR3 sequences, with approximately 10% occurring once and the leading ten covering around 3.3%. Sequenced: PBMCs or a T cell subset sorted from them (not recorded which). This chain connects TRBV14 to TRBJ2-7; no definite D call. The receptor's source is a man younger than 30 who had mild COVID-19 (a few samples of this study predate the infection). Cell type and time point are not known. CDR3 in DNA: TGTGCCAGCAGCCACCAACGGTGGTTCTCCTACGAGCAGTACGTC. Its protein product is CASSHQRWFSYEQYV.